These T cell receptor beta chains were read from a single sample in a study of patients and donors after allogeneic stem cell transplantation. TCRdb reanalysed the RT-PCR reads using MiXCR and keeps one entry per CDR3 protein. The sample carries approximately 210,000 distinct CDR3 sequences, 41% recorded once. Sequenced input: blood, either unsorted or a sorted T cell fraction (not recorded which). These receptors were obtained from a human donor who was either an allogeneic HSCT recipient or a stem cell or donor lymphocyte infusion donor (not recorded which). It is not recorded whose cells these are; they may come from a transplant donor. Both conserved end residues are part of each CDR3. D genes are given only for firm matches. Not all rows give a size; the values are once, few, many and, for expanded clones, a class.

V: TRBV20-1; D: NA; J: TRBJ1-5; size: NA; DNA: TGCAGTGCTGATGAATTCGGGGAAAATCAGCCCCAGCATTTT; CDR3: CSADEFGENQPQHF
V: TRBV5-1; D: NA; J: TRBJ2-1; size: NA; DNA: TGCGCCAGCACTTGGCGGAGCAATGAGCAGTTCTTC; CDR3: CASTWRSNEQFF
V: TRBV6-5; D: TRBD2; J: TRBJ2-1; size: NA; DNA: TGTGCCAGCCCCGTTGGGCGGGAGAATAGAAATGAGCAGTTCTTC; CDR3: CASPVGRENRNEQFF
V: TRBV12-3/TRBV12-4; D: NA; J: TRBJ1-2; size: once; DNA: TGTGCCAGCGGATGGTGGACAGATGGCTACACCTTC; CDR3: CASGWWTDGYTF
V: TRBV3-1; D: NA; J: TRBJ2-3; size: NA; DNA: TGTGCCAGCAGCCTAGTCCGAGACAGGCGCACAGATACGCAGTATTTT; CDR3: CASSLVRDRRTDTQYF
V: TRBV5-1; D: NA; J: TRBJ2-7; size: many; DNA: TGCGCCAGCAGCGGGACAACCTCCCTCGACGAGCAGTACTTC; CDR3: CASSGTTSLDEQYF
V: TRBV27; D: NA; J: TRBJ2-7; size: few; DNA: TGTGCCAGCACCCTCCCCTGGCACTACGAGCAGTACTTC; CDR3: CASTLPWHYEQYF
V: TRBV18; D: NA; J: TRBJ2-1; size: NA; DNA: TGTGCCAGCTCACCGCAAGACTACCCAGTTCTTCGCGATGAGCAGTTCTTC; CDR3: CASSPQDYPVLRDEQFF
V: TRBV12-3/TRBV12-4; D: TRBD2; J: TRBJ2-7; size: NA; DNA: TGTGCCAGCAGTTTAGGCCGCCGGACTAGCGGGTTGGCCTCCTACGAGCAGTACTTC; CDR3: CASSLGRRTSGLASYEQYF
V: TRBV19; D: TRBD1; J: TRBJ2-1; size: NA; DNA: TGTGCCAGTAACCCGGGACAGGCTTTCAATGAGCAGTTCTTC; CDR3: CASNPGQAFNEQFF
V: TRBV2; D: NA; J: TRBJ1-2; size: NA; DNA: TGTGCCAGCAGGAACGACCGTCATGGCTACACCTTC; CDR3: CASRNDRHGYTF
V: TRBV12-3/TRBV12-4; D: NA; J: TRBJ2-3; size: few; DNA: TGTGCCAGCTGTCCCCGGACTACGAGCACAGATACGCAGTATTTT; CDR3: CASCPRTTSTDTQYF
V: TRBV7-6; D: NA; J: TRBJ1-2; size: NA; DNA: TGTGCCAGCAGCTCAGGGTCGAGTAACTATGGCTACACCTTC; CDR3: CASSSGSSNYGYTF
V: TRBV7-9; D: NA; J: TRBJ1-1; size: NA; DNA: TGTGCCAGCAGCTCTCCGGGACATTGGGGTAACACTGAAGCTTTCTTT; CDR3: CASSSPGHWGNTEAFF
V: TRBV2; D: NA; J: TRBJ2-7; size: once; DNA: TGTGCCAGCAGTGAAGTTAGCCGGAGCTCCTACGAGCAGTACTTC; CDR3: CASSEVSRSSYEQYF
V: TRBV7-2; D: NA; J: TRBJ1-1; size: NA; DNA: TGTGCCAGCAGCCCCCAGGGAGTCACTGAAGCTTTCTTT; CDR3: CASSPQGVTEAFF
V: TRBV15; D: TRBD2; J: TRBJ2-3; size: NA; DNA: TGTGCCACCAGCAGAGATCGGGCTAGCGGGAGGGGAAGAACAGATACGCAGTATTTT; CDR3: CATSRDRASGRGRTDTQYF
V: TRBV12-3/TRBV12-4; D: TRBD1; J: TRBJ2-1; size: NA; DNA: TGTGCCAGCAGTTTCACCGGGACAGGGGGCGGAGAGCAGTTCTTC; CDR3: CASSFTGTGGGEQFF
V: TRBV25-1; D: NA; J: TRBJ2-7; size: NA; DNA: TGTGCCAGCAGGGGGACTCCTTCTGAAGAGCAGTACTTC; CDR3: CASRGTPSEEQYF
V: TRBV28; D: NA; J: TRBJ1-6; size: NA; DNA: TGTGCCAGCACCGACCAGGAAGGGCCCCTCCACTTT; CDR3: CASTDQEGPLHF
V: TRBV4-2; D: TRBD1; J: TRBJ1-2; size: NA; DNA: TGTGCCAGCAGCCCCTCGGACAGGGAGAGGGGCTACACCTTC; CDR3: CASSPSDRERGYTF
V: TRBV9; D: NA; J: TRBJ2-1; size: NA; DNA: TGTGCCACCCTCCGAAGGGTTCCCAATGAGCAGTTCTTC; CDR3: CATLRRVPNEQFF
V: TRBV27; D: TRBD2; J: TRBJ2-7; size: few; DNA: TGTGCCAGCAGACAGTCCGGGGGGTACGAGCAGTACTTC; CDR3: CASRQSGGYEQYF